This T cell receptor (beta chain) was profiled in a study of cytomegalovirus exposure and HLA in healthy donors. The germline CDR1 and CDR2 sequences are MGHDK and SYGVNS. CDR3 length: 12 amino acids. A multiplex PCR was run with 60 Vbeta primers and 13 Jbeta primers. Generated by immunoSEQ multiplex PCR, the TCRdb table keeps only in-frame clones and is missing some. The repertoire consists of about 160,000 clones, with around 84% occurring once and the leading ten covering approximately 1.9%. On this clone itself: One end of the junction fails to match germline, which may point to a read error.

Sequenced material: PBMCs. The origin of this receptor is a young man in good health and CMV-seronegative. The rearrangement uses TRBV25-1 and TRBJ2-4, with a tentative D call TRBD2 (6 bases). The CDR3 sequence: CASSGWTNTQYF. Here the CDR3 DNA reads TGTGCCAGCAGTGGGTGGACTAACACTCAGTACTTC.